This T cell receptor beta chain is from a study of blood T cells in healthy people across ages. The wider study: Through template switching, about one barcoded beta molecule was captured per two T cells, as measured in model experiments. The study, taken as a whole, reports: Among long-lived donors, naive CD4+ cells were more numerous and diversity higher than in aged donors.

V dropped 0 bases and J dropped 13; count of bases not matched to a gene: 3. This CDR3 region has 11 residues. The germline CDR1 and CDR2 sequences are SQVTM and ANQGSEA. Each sample gave at least 6.5 million isolated PBMCs. About this clonotype itself: Its antigen is currently unknown. A much larger clone sits a single nucleotide away, making a read error possible.

A second roughly 7 to 11 cycle PCR used barcoded and J-beta primers. A template-switch adaptor that had 12 random nucleotides put a tag on each cDNA molecule. Using its own MiXCR run on the 5' RACE reads, TCRdb lists one record per CDR3 protein. The data hold 1.5 million to 2 million distinct CDR3 sequences, with 28% observed a single time. V is TRBV29-1 and J is TRBJ2-4; 7 bases map to TRBD2. Sequencing was performed on blood. This TCR came from a woman aged 30 to 39 in good health. The CDR3 loop is CSVEDGTKQYF. The CDR3, as DNA: TGCAGCGTTGAAGATGGGACTAAGCAGTACTTC.